This T cell receptor (beta chain) was sequenced in a study of T cell clones after liver transplantation. This CDR3 has 14 residues. Germline-derived CDR1 and CDR2 are LGHNA and YNFKEQ. Deletions cut 0 bases from V and 4 bases from J, with 9 bases between. CD3+CD4+ and CD3+CD8+ cells were FACS-sorted from thawed unstimulated PBMCs. Only in-frame clones appear in the TCRdb table, and some are missing; sequencing was by immunoSEQ multiplex PCR. The sample records tens of thousands of clones, under 85% being singletons. Only one count was recorded for this clone. V usage is TRBV4-2 and J usage is TRBJ1-1; the D gene is possibly TRBD1 (5 bases). This specimen consisted of CD4+ T cells from blood, obtained at the 22-month timepoint. This TCR came from a human patient who received a liver transplant. Some of the T cells might come from the graft donor. The CDR3 loop reads CASSQEGRGTEAFF. CDR3 in DNA: TGTGCCAGCAGCCAAGAAGGTAGGGGCACTGAAGCTTTCTTT.